Sequencing of this T cell receptor (beta chain) was carried out in a study of cytomegalovirus exposure and HLA in healthy donors. Study information: A subsequent analysis reported that the 120 validation repertoires were produced on the same platform that had also been used for the 600 to 800 first-cohort repertoires. General study results and limits: The TCR clusters that emerged in the first cohort tended, a later analysis found, to co-occur in the approximately 130 validation repertoires. Among TCR beta chains, those listed as cytomegalovirus-associated numbered about 160.

Comment on this clone: Its antigen remains unidentified.

The V gene's germline CDR1 is MGHDK and CDR2 SYGVNS. Deletions cut 4 bases from V and 10 bases from J, with 22 bases between. CDR3 length equals 16 residues. Assay: immunoSEQ multiplex PCR; the TCRdb copy retains only in-frame clones and omits some. The table records about 330,000 clones, roughly 87% of them present only once. The study drew the donors from its approximately 110-subject validation cohort, separate from the approximately 700-subject first cohort. Sequencing input: PBMCs. V gene TRBV25-1 combines with J gene TRBJ1-4; D gene uncertain. This sequence originates from a woman in her 30s in good health and CMV-seropositive. The CDR3: CASSGQVGVSSGKLFF. CDR3 nucleotide sequence: TGTGCCAGCAGTGGACAAGTGGGTGTGAGTAGTGGAAAACTGTTTTTT.